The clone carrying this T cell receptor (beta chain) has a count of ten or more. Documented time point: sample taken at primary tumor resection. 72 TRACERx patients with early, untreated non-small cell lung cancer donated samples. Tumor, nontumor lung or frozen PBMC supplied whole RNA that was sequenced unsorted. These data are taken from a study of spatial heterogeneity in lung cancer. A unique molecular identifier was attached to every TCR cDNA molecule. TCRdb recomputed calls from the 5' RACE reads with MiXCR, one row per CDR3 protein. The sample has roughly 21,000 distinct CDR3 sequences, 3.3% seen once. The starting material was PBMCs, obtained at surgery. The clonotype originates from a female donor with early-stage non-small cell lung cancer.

The CDR3 sequence is CASLRGNYNEQFF. Here the CDR3 DNA reads TGTGCCAGCCTCAGGGGGAACTACAATGAGCAGTTCTTC. The chain combines TRBV6-1 with TRBJ2-1; 7 bases align to TRBD1. This CDR3 contains 13 residues. Trimming cost V 8 bases and J 3 bases; bases outside gene matches: 4. CDR1 MNHNS and CDR2 SASEGT come from the germline V gene.